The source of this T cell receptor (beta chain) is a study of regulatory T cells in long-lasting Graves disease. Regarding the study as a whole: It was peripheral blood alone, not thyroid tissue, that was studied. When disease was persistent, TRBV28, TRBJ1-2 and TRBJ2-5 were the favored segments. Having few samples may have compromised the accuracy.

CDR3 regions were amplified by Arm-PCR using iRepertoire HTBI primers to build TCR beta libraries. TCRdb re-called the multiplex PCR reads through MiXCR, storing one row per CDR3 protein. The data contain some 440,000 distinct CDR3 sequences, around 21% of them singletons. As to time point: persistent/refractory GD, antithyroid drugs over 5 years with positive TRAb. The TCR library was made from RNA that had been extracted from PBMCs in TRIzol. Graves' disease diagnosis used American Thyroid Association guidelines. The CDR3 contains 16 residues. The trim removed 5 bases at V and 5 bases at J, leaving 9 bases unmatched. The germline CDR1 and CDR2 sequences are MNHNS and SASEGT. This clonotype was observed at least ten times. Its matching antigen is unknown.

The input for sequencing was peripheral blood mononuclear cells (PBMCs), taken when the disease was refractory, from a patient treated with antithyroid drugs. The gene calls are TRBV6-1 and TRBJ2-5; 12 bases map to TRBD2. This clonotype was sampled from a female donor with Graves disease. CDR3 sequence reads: CASSNRRLAGGETQYF. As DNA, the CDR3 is TGTGCCAGCAGTAATCGGAGGCTAGCGGGAGGGGAGACCCAGTACTTC.